A selection of T cell receptor beta chains follows, all from one sample in a study of regulatory T cells in long-lasting Graves disease. One entry per CDR3 protein results from TCRdb running MiXCR on the multiplex PCR reads. This sample has 400,000 to 450,000 distinct CDR3 sequences, with about 15% found just once. The same specimen was also included in a second study, on T cells in Graves' hyperthyroidism and ophthalmopathy.

Sequencing was performed on peripheral blood mononuclear cells (PBMCs), taken at new diagnosis, from a patient treated with antithyroid drugs. These receptors originate from a woman aged 30 to 39 with Graves disease. The CDR3 runs from the conserved cysteine through the conserved F or W. The D gene is left open where the match is weak. Clone size appears in some rows only: once, few, many, or a class for an expanded clone.

cdr3_aa cdr3_nt v_call clone_size j_call d_call
CASSVAHGWGGELFF TGTGCCAGCAGCGTAGCCCATGGATGGGGCGGGGAGCTGTTTTTT TRBV9 NA TRBJ2-2 NA
CASSPIEAGETQYF TGTGCCAGCTCACCGATTGAAGCGGGAGAGACCCAGTACTTC TRBV18 few TRBJ2-5 NA
CASSVVGGLAVQETQYF TGTGCCAGCAGTGTGGTCGGAGGACTAGCGGTACAAGAGACCCAGTACTTC TRBV6-1 many TRBJ2-5 TRBD2
CASSQEGSGRGYEQFF TGTGCCAGCAGCCAAGAAGGTAGCGGCAGGGGCTATGAGCAGTTCTTC TRBV14 NA TRBJ2-1 NA
CASRANSPLHF TGTGCCAGCAGGGCTAATTCACCCCTCCACTTT TRBV28 NA TRBJ1-6 NA
CSARGETGDQETQYF TGCAGTGCTAGAGGGGAGACAGGAGACCAAGAGACCCAGTACTTC TRBV20-1 NA TRBJ2-5 NA
CASSLGVALVDKTQYF TGCGCCAGCAGCTTGGGTGTAGCGCTAGTTGACAAGACCCAGTACTTC TRBV5-1 few TRBJ2-5 NA
CASGTSGYQETQYF TGTGCCAGCGGCACTAGCGGATACCAAGAGACCCAGTACTTC TRBV6-1 many TRBJ2-5 TRBD2
CASSPEWNTEAFF TGTGCCAGCAGCCCCGAGTGGAACACTGAAGCTTTCTTT TRBV7-2 many TRBJ1-1 NA
CAISDRGVSSGNTIYF TGTGCCATCAGTGACCGTGGGGTGAGCTCTGGAAACACCATATATTTT TRBV10-3 NA TRBJ1-3 NA
CASSFGSPPIEQYF TGTGCCAGCAGTTTCGGTAGCCCTCCCATCGAGCAGTACTTC TRBV6-2/TRBV6-3 many TRBJ2-7 NA
CASSLRQGADTQYF TGTGCCAGCAGTTTAAGACAGGGAGCAGATACGCAGTATTTT TRBV28 many TRBJ2-3 TRBD1
CASSSGGRNFNEQFF TGCGCCAGCAGCTCGGGGGGACGTAATTTCAATGAGCAGTTCTTC TRBV5-1 NA TRBJ2-1 TRBD2
CSARTVAGTDGELFF TGCAGTGCTAGAACGGTAGCTGGGACGGACGGGGAGCTGTTTTTT TRBV20-1 NA TRBJ2-2 NA
CASSPGLLGDNEQFF TGTGCCAGCAGCCCGGGACTCCTAGGGGACAATGAGCAGTTCTTC TRBV5-1 many TRBJ2-1 NA
CASSSGVTGANVLTF TGCGCCAGCAGCTCAGGCGTTACTGGGGCCAACGTCCTGACTTTC TRBV5-1 NA TRBJ2-6 NA
CSVEGASGRGAGELFF TGCAGCGTTGAAGGGGCTAGCGGGAGAGGAGCCGGGGAGCTGTTTTTT TRBV29-1 few TRBJ2-2 TRBD2
CASSADRSSGNTIYF TGTGCCAGCAGCGCTGACAGGAGCTCTGGAAACACCATATATTTT TRBV11-2 NA TRBJ1-3 NA
CAIGAKSGFGTGGQFF TGTGCCATCGGAGCCAAGTCAGGGTTCGGGACGGGGGGGCAGTTCTTC TRBV10-3 few TRBJ2-1 TRBD2
CASGSYNEQFF TGTGCCAGTGGCTCCTACAATGAGCAGTTCTTC TRBV3-1 many TRBJ2-1 NA
CAWSPTGGTYEQYF TGTGCCTGGAGCCCAACAGGGGGCACCTACGAGCAGTACTTC TRBV30 NA TRBJ2-7 TRBD1
CASRVRDSSYEQYF TGTGCCAGCAGGGTCCGGGACTCCTCCTACGAGCAGTACTTC TRBV27 few TRBJ2-7 NA
CSARAPGHGTSGPQETQYF TGCAGTGCTAGAGCACCGGGACACGGGACTAGCGGTCCCCAAGAGACCCAGTACTTC TRBV20-1 many TRBJ2-5 TRBD2
CASSPTGTSGPGELFF TGTGCCAGCAGCCCTACCGGGACTTCGGGCCCCGGGGAGCTGTTTTTT TRBV7-3 many TRBJ2-2 NA
CASSTNPGWGADTQYF TGCGCCAGCAGCACCAACCCCGGTTGGGGCGCAGATACGCAGTATTTT TRBV5-1 NA TRBJ2-3 NA
CASSLFQRGSYEQYF TGTGCCAGCAGTTTATTTCAGCGGGGCTCCTACGAGCAGTACTTC TRBV28 NA TRBJ2-7 TRBD2
CASSQIRGASNQPQHF TGCGCCAGCAGCCAGATAAGGGGGGCGAGCAATCAGCCCCAGCATTTT TRBV4-1 few TRBJ1-5 NA
CASSSILADSYEQYF TGTGCCAGCAGCTCCATTCTAGCGGATTCCTACGAGCAGTACTTC TRBV12-3/TRBV12-4 NA TRBJ2-7 TRBD2
CASSQGLSSYNEQFF TGTGCCAGCAGCCAAGGGCTCAGCTCCTACAATGAGCAGTTCTTC TRBV11-2 NA TRBJ2-1 NA
CASSPKGTVSGNTIYF TGTGCCAGCAGCCCGAAGGGGACCGTTTCTGGAAACACCATATATTTT TRBV6-1 NA TRBJ1-3 NA
CASSFGTGRAYEQYF TGTGCCAGCAGCTTCGGGACAGGGAGGGCCTACGAGCAGTACTTC TRBV6-1 many TRBJ2-7 TRBD1
CSALTFGTGYNEKLFF TGCAGTGCACTTACTTTCGGGACAGGGTATAATGAAAAACTGTTTTTT TRBV20-1 few TRBJ1-4 TRBD1
CASSHRVSGETQYF TGTGCCAGCAGCCACAGGGTGAGCGGAGAGACCCAGTACTTC TRBV13 few TRBJ2-5 NA
CAPGLSEGDTQYF TGTGCCCCCGGGCTAAGTGAGGGAGATACGCAGTATTTT TRBV15 NA TRBJ2-3 NA
CASSNEDRSSYEQYF TGTGCCAGCAGCAACGAGGACCGTAGCTCCTACGAGCAGTACTTC TRBV12-3/TRBV12-4 many TRBJ2-7 NA
CASSFGRGKETQYF TGTGCCAGCAGCTTCGGGAGGGGTAAAGAGACCCAGTACTTC TRBV11-2 many TRBJ2-5 TRBD2
CASSPGGGGSYEQYF TGTGCCAGCAGCCCTGGGGGAGGGGGTTCCTACGAGCAGTACTTC TRBV12-3/TRBV12-4 many TRBJ2-7 NA
CSASFVGGNQPQHF TGCAGTGCTAGTTTTGTGGGGGGGAATCAGCCCCAGCATTTT TRBV20-1 NA TRBJ1-5 NA
CASSSWTAYQETQYF TGTGCCAGCAGCTCCTGGACAGCGTACCAAGAGACCCAGTACTTC TRBV11-3 many TRBJ2-5 NA
CASSIDQGSPGQPYNEQFF TGTGCCAGTAGTATAGATCAAGGTTCCCCGGGACAGCCTTACAATGAGCAGTTCTTC TRBV19 NA TRBJ2-1 TRBD1